Listed here is a single T cell receptor beta chain. What it binds is unknown. Tumor or blood genomic DNA was sequenced, with inputs of about 550 ng to 6,500 ng. Only in-frame clones appear in the TCRdb table, and some are missing; sequencing was by immunoSEQ multiplex PCR. This table has about 15,000 clones, over 75% appearing once. This sample was included in a study of T cells in tumors after PD-1 blockade. General study points: Peripheral recruitment is suggested, as some novel exhausted tumor clones were in pre-treatment blood.

The receptor was derived from a human donor with basal cell carcinoma. This material consisted of PBMCs, taken after anti-PD-1 treatment.

The CDR3 region is CASSLSRNFNYGYTF. As DNA, the CDR3 is TGTGCCAGCAGTTTATCCAGGAATTTTAACTATGGCTACACCTTC. V usage is TRBV6-2 or TRBV6-3 and J usage is TRBJ1-2; D not resolved. In germline, CDR1 is MNHEY, CDR2 SVGEGT. Trimming took 4 bases from V and 1 from J, leaving 13 bases between them. The CDR3 sequence is 15 residues long.